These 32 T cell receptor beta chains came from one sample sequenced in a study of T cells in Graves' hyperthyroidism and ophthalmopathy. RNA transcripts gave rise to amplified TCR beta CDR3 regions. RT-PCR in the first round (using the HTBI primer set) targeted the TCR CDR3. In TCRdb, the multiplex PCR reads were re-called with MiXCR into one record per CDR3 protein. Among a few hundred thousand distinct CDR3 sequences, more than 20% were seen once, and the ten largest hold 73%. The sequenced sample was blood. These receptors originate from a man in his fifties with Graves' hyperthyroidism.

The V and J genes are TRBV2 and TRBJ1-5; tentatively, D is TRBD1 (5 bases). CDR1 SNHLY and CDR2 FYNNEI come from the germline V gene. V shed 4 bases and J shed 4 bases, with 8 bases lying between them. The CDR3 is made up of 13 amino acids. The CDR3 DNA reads TGTGCCAGCAGTGGACAGATAAATCAGCCCCAGCATTTT. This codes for CASSGQINQPQHF.

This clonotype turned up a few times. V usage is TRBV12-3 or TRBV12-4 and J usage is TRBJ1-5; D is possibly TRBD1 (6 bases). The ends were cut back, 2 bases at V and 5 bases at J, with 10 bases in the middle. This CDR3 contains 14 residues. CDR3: CASSLRGWDQPQHF. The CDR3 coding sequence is TGTGCCAGCAGTTTAAGGGGGTGGGATCAGCCCCAGCATTTT.

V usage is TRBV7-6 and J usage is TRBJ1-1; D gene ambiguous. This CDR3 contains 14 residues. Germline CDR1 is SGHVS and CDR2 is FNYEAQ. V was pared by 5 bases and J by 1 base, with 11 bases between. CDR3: CASSPELGNTEAFF. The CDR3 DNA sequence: TGTGCCAGCAGCCCTGAACTTGGGAACACTGAAGCTTTCTTT.

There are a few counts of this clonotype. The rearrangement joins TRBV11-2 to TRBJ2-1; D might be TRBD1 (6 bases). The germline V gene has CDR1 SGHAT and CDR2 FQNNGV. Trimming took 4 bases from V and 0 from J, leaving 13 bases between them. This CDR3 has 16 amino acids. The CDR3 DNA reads TGTGCCAGCAGCTCCGTCGGCAGGGGCTCCTACAATGAGCAGTTCTTC. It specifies CASSSVGRGSYNEQFF.

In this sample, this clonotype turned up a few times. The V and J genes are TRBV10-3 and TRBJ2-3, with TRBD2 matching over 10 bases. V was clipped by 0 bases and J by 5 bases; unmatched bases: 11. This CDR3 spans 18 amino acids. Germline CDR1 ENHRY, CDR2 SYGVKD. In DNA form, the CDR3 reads TGTGCCATCAGTGAGTCAACTAGCGGGACCGGTCCTAGAGATACGCAGTATTTT. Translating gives CAISESTSGTGPRDTQYF.

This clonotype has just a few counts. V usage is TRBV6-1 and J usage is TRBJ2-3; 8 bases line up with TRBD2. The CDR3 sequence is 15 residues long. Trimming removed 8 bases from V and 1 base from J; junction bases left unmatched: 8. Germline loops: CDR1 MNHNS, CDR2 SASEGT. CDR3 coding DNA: TGTGCCAGCGGGAAGGGGCGGGAGGGCACAGATACGCAGTATTTT. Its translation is CASGKGREGTDTQYF.

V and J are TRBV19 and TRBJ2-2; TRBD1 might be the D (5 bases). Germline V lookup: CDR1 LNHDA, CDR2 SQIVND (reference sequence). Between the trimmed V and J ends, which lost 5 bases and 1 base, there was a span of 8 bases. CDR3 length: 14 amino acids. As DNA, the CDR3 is TGTGCCAGTAGTGACCAGGGGAACACCGGGGAGCTGTTTTTT. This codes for CASSDQGNTGELFF. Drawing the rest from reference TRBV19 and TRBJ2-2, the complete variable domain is DGGITQSPKYLFRKEGQNVTLSCEQNLNHDAMYWYRQDPGQGLRLIYYSQIVNDFQKGDIAEGYSVSREKKESFPLTVTSAQKNPTAFYLCASSDQGNTGELFFGEGSRLTVL.

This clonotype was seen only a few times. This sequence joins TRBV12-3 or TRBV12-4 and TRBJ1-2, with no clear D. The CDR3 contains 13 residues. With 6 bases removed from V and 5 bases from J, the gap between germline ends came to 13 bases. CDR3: CASRDRNSYGYTF. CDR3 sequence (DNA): TGTGCCAGCAGGGACCGAAATTCGTATGGCTACACCTTC.

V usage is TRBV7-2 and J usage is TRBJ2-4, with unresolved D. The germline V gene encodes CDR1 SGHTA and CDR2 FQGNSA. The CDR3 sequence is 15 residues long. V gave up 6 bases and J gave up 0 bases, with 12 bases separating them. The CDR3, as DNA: TGTGCCAGCAGTGAGCAAGGCCTAGCCAAAAACATTCAGTACTTC. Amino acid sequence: CASSEQGLAKNIQYF.

The CDR3 sequence: CSARVGGMSTGELFF. The CDR3 coding sequence is TGCAGTGCTAGAGTCGGGGGGATGAGTACCGGGGAGCTGTTTTTT. V gene TRBV20-1 combines with J gene TRBJ2-2; 7 nucleotides match TRBD2. Trimming at V came to 1 base and at J to 5 bases, leaving 7 bases not matched to a gene. CDR3 length: 15 residues. CDR1 DFQATT and CDR2 SNEGSKA come from the germline V gene (reference sequence).

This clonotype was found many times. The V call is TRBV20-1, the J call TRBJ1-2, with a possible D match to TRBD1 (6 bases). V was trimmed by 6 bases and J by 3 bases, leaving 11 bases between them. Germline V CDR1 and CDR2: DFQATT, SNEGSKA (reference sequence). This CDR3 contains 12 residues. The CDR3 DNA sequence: TGCAGTGCCTACGGGACATACTATGGCTACACCTTC. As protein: CSAYGTYYGYTF.

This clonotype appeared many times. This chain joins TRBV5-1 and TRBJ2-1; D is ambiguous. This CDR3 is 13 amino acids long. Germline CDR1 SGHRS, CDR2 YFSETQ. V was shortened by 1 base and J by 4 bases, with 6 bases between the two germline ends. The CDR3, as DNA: TGCGCCAGCAGCTTGACAGATTACAATGAGCAGTTCTTC. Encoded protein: CASSLTDYNEQFF.

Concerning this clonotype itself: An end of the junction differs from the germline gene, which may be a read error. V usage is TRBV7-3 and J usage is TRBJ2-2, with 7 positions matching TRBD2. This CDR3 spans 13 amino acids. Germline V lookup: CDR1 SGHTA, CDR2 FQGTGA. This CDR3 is CVSSKGRVGELFF. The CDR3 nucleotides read TGTGTCAGCAGTAAGGGGAGGGTCGGGGAGCTGTTTTTT. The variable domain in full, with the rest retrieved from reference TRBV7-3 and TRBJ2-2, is GAGVSQTPSNKVTEKGKYVELRCDPISGHTALYWYRQSLGQGPEFLIYFQGTGAADDSGLPNDRFFAVRPEGSVSTLKIQRTERGDSAVYLCVSSKGRVGELFFGEGSRLTVL.

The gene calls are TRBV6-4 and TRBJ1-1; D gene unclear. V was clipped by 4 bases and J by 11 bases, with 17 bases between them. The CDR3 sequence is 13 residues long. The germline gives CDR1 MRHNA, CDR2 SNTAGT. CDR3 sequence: CASSVSQQSTAFF. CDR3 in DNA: TGTGCCAGCAGTGTGTCCCAACAGTCCACGGCTTTCTTT.

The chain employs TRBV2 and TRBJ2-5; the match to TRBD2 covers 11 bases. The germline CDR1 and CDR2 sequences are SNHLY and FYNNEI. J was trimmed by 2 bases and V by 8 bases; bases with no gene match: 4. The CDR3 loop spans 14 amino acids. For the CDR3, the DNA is TGTGCCAGCCGGACTAGCGGGTATCAAGAGACCCAGTACTTC. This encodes CASRTSGYQETQYF.

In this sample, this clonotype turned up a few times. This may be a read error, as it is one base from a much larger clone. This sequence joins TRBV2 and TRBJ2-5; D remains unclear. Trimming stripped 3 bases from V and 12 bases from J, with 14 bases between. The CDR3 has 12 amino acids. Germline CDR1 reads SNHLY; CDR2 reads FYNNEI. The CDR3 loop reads CASSDRQKVEYF. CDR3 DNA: TGTGCCAGCAGTGACAGACAAAAGGTTGAGTACTTC.

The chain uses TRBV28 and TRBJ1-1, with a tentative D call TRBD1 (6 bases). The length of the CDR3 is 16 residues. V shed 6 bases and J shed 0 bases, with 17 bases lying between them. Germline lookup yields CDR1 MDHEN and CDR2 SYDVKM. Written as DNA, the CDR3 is TGTGCCAGCAGACCAGGTGGGGGGGGCGTGAACACTGAAGCTTTCTTT. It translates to CASRPGGGGVNTEAFF. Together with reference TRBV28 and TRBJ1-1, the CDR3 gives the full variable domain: DVKVTQSSRYLVKRTGEKVFLECVQDMDHENMFWYRQDPGLGLRLIYFSYDVKMKEKGDIPEGYSVSREKKERFSLILESASTNQTSMYLCASRPGGGGVNTEAFFGQGTRLTVV.

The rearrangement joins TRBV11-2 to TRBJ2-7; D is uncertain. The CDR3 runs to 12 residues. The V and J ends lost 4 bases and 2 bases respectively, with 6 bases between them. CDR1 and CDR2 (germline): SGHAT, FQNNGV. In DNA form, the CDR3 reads TGTGCCAGCAGCTCCCAGGCCTACGAGCAGTACTTC. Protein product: CASSSQAYEQYF.

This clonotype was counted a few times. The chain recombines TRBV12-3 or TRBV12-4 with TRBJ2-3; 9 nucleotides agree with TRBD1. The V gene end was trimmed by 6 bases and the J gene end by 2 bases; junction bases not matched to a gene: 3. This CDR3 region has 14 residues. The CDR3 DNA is TGTGCCAGCAGAGGGACAGGGATCACAGATACGCAGTATTTT. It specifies CASRGTGITDTQYF.

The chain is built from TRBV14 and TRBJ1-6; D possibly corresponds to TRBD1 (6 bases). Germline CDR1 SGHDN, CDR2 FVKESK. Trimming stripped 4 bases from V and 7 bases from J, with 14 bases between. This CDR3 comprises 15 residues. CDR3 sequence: CASSPTGIPNSPLHF. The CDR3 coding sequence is TGTGCCAGCAGCCCGACAGGAATACCCAATTCACCCCTCCACTTT.

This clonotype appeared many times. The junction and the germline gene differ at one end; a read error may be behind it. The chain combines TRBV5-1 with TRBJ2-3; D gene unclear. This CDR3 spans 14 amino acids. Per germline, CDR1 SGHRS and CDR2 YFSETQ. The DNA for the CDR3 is TGTGCCAGCAGTTTAGTGGCTGGCACAGATACGCAGTATTTT. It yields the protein CASSLVAGTDTQYF.

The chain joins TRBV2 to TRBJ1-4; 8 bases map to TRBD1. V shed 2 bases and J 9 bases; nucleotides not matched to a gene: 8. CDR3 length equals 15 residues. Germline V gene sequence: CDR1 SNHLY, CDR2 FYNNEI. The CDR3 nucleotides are TGTGCCAGCAGTGAATGGGGACGACAGGGGCAAAAACTGTTTTTT. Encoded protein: CASSEWGRQGQKLFF.

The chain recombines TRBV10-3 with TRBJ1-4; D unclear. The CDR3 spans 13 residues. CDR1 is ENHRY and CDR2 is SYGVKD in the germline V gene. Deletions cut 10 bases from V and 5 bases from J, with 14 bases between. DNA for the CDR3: TGTGCCACGCAGCTCTTTAGCAATGAAAAACTGTTTTTT. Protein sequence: CATQLFSNEKLFF.

Here the CDR3 DNA reads TGTGCCAGCAGCCCGGAGGGGGGATGGCAGCCCCAGCATTTT. This encodes CASSPEGGWQPQHF. The rearrangement uses TRBV7-2 and TRBJ1-5, with a tentative D call TRBD1 (6 bases). From germline, CDR1 is SGHTA and CDR2 FQGNSA. The germline V and J ends were trimmed by 5 bases and 7 bases, with 15 bases remaining between them. CDR3 length equals 14 residues.

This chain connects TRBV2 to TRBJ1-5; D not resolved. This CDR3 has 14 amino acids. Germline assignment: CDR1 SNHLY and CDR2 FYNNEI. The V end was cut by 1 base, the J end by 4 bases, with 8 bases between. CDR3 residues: CASSEEGRNQPQHF. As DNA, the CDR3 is TGTGCCAGCAGTGAAGAGGGTCGGAATCAGCCCCAGCATTTT.

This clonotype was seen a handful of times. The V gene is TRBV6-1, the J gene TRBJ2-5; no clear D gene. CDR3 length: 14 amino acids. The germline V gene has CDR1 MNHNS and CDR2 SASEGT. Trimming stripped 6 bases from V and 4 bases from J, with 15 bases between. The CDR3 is CASSTTPWRETQYF. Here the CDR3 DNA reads TGTGCCAGCAGCACAACCCCCTGGCGAGAGACCCAGTACTTC.

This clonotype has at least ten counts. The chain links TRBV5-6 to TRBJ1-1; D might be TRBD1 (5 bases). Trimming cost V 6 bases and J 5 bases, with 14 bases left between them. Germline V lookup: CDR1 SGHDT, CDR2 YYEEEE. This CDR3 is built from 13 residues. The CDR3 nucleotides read TGTGCCAGCATTCGGGGCGGAGGGACTGAAGCTTTCTTT. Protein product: CASIRGGGTEAFF.

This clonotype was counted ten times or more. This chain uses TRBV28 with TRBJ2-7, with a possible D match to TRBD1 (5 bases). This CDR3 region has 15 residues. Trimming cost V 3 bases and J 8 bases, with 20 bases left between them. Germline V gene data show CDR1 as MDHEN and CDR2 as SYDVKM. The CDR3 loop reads CASSFIDSPLRKQYF. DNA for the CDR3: TGTGCCAGCAGTTTTATCGACAGCCCACTTAGGAAGCAGTACTTC.

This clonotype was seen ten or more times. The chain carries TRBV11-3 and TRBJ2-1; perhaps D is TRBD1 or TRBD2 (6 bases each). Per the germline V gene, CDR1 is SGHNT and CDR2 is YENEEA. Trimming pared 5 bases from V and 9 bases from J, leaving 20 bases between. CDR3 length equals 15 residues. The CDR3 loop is CASSLGRGLGGEQFF. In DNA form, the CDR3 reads TGTGCCAGCAGCCTTGGACGGGGGCTTGGTGGTGAGCAGTTCTTC.

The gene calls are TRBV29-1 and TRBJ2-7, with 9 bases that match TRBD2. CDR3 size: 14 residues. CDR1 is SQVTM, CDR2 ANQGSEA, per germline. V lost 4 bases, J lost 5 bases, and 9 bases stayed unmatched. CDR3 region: CSVVGREGLDEQYF. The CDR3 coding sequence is TGCAGCGTTGTCGGGCGGGAGGGCCTCGACGAGCAGTACTTC.

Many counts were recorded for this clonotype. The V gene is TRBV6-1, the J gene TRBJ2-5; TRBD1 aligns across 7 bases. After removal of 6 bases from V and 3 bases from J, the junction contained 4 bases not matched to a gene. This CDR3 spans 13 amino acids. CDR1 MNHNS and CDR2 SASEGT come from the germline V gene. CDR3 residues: CASRYRGEETQYF. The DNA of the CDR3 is TGTGCCAGCAGGTACAGGGGCGAAGAGACCCAGTACTTC.

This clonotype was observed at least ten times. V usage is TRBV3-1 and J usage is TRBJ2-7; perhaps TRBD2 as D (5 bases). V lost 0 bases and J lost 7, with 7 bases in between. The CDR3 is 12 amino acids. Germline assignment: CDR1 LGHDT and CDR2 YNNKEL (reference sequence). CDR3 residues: CASSQEEAEQYF. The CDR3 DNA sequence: TGTGCCAGCAGCCAAGAGGAGGCGGAGCAGTACTTC.